This is a list of T cell receptor beta chains from one sample in a study of CD8+CD57+ T cells in acquired aplastic anemia. From the reads, TCRdb called clonotypes with MiXCR, one entry per CDR3 protein. The top ten hold 25% to 30% of the sample, which has approximately 200,000 distinct CDR3 sequences, 61% seen once. The sequenced material came from sorted CD4+, CD8+, or CD8+CD57+ T cells (not recorded which) from PBMCs. The receptors here all came from a human donor in good health. Each CDR3 is given with its conserved first and last residue. The D gene is left open where the match is weak. Size is stated for part of the rows, as once, few or many counts, or as a class when the clone is expanded.

size: -; V: TRBV7-9; D: -; J: TRBJ1-6; DNA: TGTGCCAGCAGCACCGCGGACAGTAATTCACCCCTCCACTTT; CDR3: CASSTADSNSPLHF
size: -; V: TRBV7-8; D: -; J: TRBJ2-7; DNA: TGTGCCAGCAGCTTAGGAACACAAGTCTACGAGCAGTACTTC; CDR3: CASSLGTQVYEQYF
size: many; V: TRBV7-6; D: TRBD1; J: TRBJ1-4; DNA: TGTGCCAGCAGCTTAGGAGCGGGAGGACAGGGAGATTTGTTTTTT; CDR3: CASSLGAGGQGDLFF
size: -; V: TRBV7-2; D: -; J: TRBJ1-2; DNA: TGTGCCAGCAGCTTGACAGACCGCTATGGCTACACCTTC; CDR3: CASSLTDRYGYTF
size: -; V: TRBV7-8; D: -; J: TRBJ1-5; DNA: TGTGCCAGCAGCTTAGCCTGGGCCGGACAGCCCCAGCATTTT; CDR3: CASSLAWAGQPQHF
size: few; V: TRBV9; D: -; J: TRBJ2-7; DNA: TGTGCCAGCAGCGAGAGGGGGGGTATCTACGAGCAGTACTTC; CDR3: CASSERGGIYEQYF
size: -; V: TRBV5-1; D: TRBD2; J: TRBJ2-7; DNA: TGTGCCAGCAGCGTCACTAGCGGGCTCACAGATACGCAGTACTTC; CDR3: CASSVTSGLTDTQYF
size: -; V: TRBV4-1; D: TRBD2; J: TRBJ2-1; DNA: TGCGCCAGCAGCCTAACTGGACTAGCGGGGCGGGATGAGCAGTTCTTC; CDR3: CASSLTGLAGRDEQFF
size: -; V: TRBV5-5; D: -; J: TRBJ2-1; DNA: TGTGCCAGCAGCTTGTTAGGGGTTACTGAGCAGTTCTTC; CDR3: CASSLLGVTEQFF
size: -; V: TRBV20-1; D: TRBD2; J: TRBJ2-7; DNA: TGCAGTGCTATCTACGGGACTAGCGTTTACTACGAGCAGTACTTC; CDR3: CSAIYGTSVYYEQYF
size: -; V: TRBV9; D: -; J: TRBJ2-3; DNA: TGTGCCAGCAGCCGCGGACTAGATACGCAGTATTTT; CDR3: CASSRGLDTQYF
size: -; V: TRBV7-9; D: TRBD1; J: TRBJ2-1; DNA: TGTGCCAGCGAATTAACAGGGGGCTCGTACAATGAGCAGTTCTTC; CDR3: CASELTGGSYNEQFF
size: -; V: TRBV12-5; D: -; J: TRBJ2-7; DNA: TGTGCCAGCAGATTCTTACAGGGCTACGAGCAGTACTTC; CDR3: CASRFLQGYEQYF
size: -; V: TRBV20-1; D: TRBD2; J: TRBJ2-5; DNA: TGCAGTACCAGCACTAGCGCTAGCGAGACCCAGTACTTC; CDR3: CSTSTSASETQYF
size: -; V: TRBV29-1; D: -; J: TRBJ2-7; DNA: TGCAGCGTGTCCCTCAGCGTTTCAACCTACGAGCAGTACTTC; CDR3: CSVSLSVSTYEQYF
size: -; V: TRBV5-1; D: -; J: TRBJ2-6; DNA: TGCGCCAGCAGCTTGGCCAGGGCAGGGAGAGGGGCCAACGTCCTGACTTTC; CDR3: CASSLARAGRGANVLTF
size: -; V: TRBV20-1; D: TRBD2; J: TRBJ2-7; DNA: TGCAGTGCTCCGGTAGCGGGAGGGGTTGGAGAGCAGTACTTC; CDR3: CSAPVAGGVGEQYF
size: -; V: TRBV7-2; D: -; J: TRBJ1-2; DNA: TGTGCCAGCAGCTTCGGCCGAGACGATGGCTACACCTTC; CDR3: CASSFGRDDGYTF
size: -; V: TRBV12-3/TRBV12-4; D: -; J: TRBJ2-2; DNA: TGTGCCAGCAGTTTAATTCGGGGGCAAGGAACCGGGGAGCTGTTTTTT; CDR3: CASSLIRGQGTGELFF
size: many; V: TRBV28; D: -; J: TRBJ2-7; DNA: TGTGCCAGCAAGCGAAGGGGCCTCTACGAGCAGTACTTC; CDR3: CASKRRGLYEQYF
size: many; V: TRBV24-1; D: TRBD1; J: TRBJ2-7; DNA: TGTGCCACCAGTGATTTGGAGGGACAGGGGGTCTACGAGCAGTACTTC; CDR3: CATSDLEGQGVYEQYF
size: many; V: TRBV12-5; D: -; J: TRBJ2-1; DNA: TGTGCTAGTGGTTTTCCTCAACCAGAGCAGTTCTTC; CDR3: CASGFPQPEQFF
size: -; V: TRBV20-1; D: -; J: TRBJ2-7; DNA: TGCAGTGCGAGAACTCTCCTGGGGAACTACGAGCAGTACTTC; CDR3: CSARTLLGNYEQYF
size: -; V: TRBV7-8; D: -; J: TRBJ1-3; DNA: TGTGCCAGCAGCTTAAAGAGGGGAAAGGACTCTGGAAACACCATATATTTT; CDR3: CASSLKRGKDSGNTIYF
size: -; V: TRBV7-2; D: -; J: TRBJ1-5; DNA: TGTGCCAGCAGTTCTAACAGGGCGGGGCAGCCCCAGCATTTT; CDR3: CASSSNRAGQPQHF
size: -; V: TRBV9; D: TRBD1; J: TRBJ2-7; DNA: TGTGCCAGCAGCGTGGCCGGACAGGGATACGAGCAGTACTTC; CDR3: CASSVAGQGYEQYF
size: -; V: TRBV2; D: -; J: TRBJ2-7; DNA: TGTGCCAGCACCGAAGAGGGGTACGAGCAGTACTTC; CDR3: CASTEEGYEQYF
size: -; V: TRBV10-3; D: TRBD1; J: TRBJ2-3; DNA: TGTGCCAGCCTCCCCGGGACAGGGTCAGATACGCAGTATTTT; CDR3: CASLPGTGSDTQYF
size: many; V: TRBV7-9; D: TRBD2; J: TRBJ2-1; DNA: TGTGCCAGCAGCTTATGGGGACTAGCGAGAGGAAGGTCCTACAATGAGCAGTTCTTC; CDR3: CASSLWGLARGRSYNEQFF
size: many; V: TRBV6-1; D: TRBD2; J: TRBJ2-7; DNA: TGTGCCAGCAGTTACGGGACTAGCCTTTTGTTCGAGCAGTACTTC; CDR3: CASSYGTSLLFEQYF
size: few; V: TRBV7-3; D: -; J: TRBJ2-3; DNA: TGTGCCAGCAGCCCATCAGACAGAGATACGCAGTATTTT; CDR3: CASSPSDRDTQYF